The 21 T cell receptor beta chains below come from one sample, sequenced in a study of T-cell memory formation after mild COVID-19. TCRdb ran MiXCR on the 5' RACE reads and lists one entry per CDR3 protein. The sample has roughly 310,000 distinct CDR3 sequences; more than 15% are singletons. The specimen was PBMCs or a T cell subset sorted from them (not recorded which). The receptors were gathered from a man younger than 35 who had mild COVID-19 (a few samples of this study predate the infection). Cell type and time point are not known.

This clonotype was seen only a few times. CDR3 sequence: CASSIGPTGIYGYTF. The CDR3 region has the DNA TGTGCCAGTAGTATAGGGCCTACAGGGATCTATGGCTACACCTTC. This chain connects TRBV19 to TRBJ1-2, with D perhaps TRBD1 (6 bases). The CDR3 is 15 amino acids. The V end was cut by 1 base, the J end by 4 bases, with 13 bases between. The germline gives CDR1 LNHDA, CDR2 SQIVND (reference sequence).

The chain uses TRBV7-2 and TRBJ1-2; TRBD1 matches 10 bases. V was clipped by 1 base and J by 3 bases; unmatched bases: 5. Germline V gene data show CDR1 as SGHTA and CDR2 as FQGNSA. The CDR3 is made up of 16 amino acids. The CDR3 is CASSLEGQGRYYGYTF. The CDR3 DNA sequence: TGTGCCAGCAGCTTAGAGGGACAGGGGCGCTACTATGGCTACACCTTC.

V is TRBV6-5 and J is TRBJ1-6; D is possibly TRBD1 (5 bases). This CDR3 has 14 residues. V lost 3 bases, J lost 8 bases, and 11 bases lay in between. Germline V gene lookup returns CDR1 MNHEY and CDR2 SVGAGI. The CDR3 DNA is TGTGCCAGCAGTTATGGGAGGGGAGATTCACCCCTCCACTTT. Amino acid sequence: CASSYGRGDSPLHF.

CDR3 DNA: TGTGCCATCACACGGAACACCGGGGAGCTGTTTTTT. Translated: CAITRNTGELFF. The V and J genes are TRBV10-3 and TRBJ2-2, with unresolved D. The germline V and J ends were trimmed by 7 bases and 1 base, with 4 bases remaining between them. In germline, CDR1 is ENHRY, CDR2 SYGVKD. The CDR3 spans 12 residues.

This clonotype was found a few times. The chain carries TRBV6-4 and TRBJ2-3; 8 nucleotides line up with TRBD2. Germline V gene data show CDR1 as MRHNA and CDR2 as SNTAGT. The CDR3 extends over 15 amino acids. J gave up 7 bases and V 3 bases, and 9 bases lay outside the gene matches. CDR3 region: CASSDDGGGLNTQYF. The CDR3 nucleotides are TGTGCCAGCAGTGATGACGGGGGGGGCTTGAATACGCAGTATTTT.

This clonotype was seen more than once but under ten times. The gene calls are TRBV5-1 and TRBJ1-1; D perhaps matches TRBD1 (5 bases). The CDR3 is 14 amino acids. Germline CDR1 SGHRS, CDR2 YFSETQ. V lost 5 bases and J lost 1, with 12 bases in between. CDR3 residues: CASRIDSSNTEAFF. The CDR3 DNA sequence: TGCGCCAGCAGAATAGACAGCTCGAACACTGAAGCTTTCTTT.

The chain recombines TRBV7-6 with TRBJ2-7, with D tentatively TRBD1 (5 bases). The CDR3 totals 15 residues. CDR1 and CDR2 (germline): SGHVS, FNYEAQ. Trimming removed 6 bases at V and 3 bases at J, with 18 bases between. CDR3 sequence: CASSLLGHSDYEQYF. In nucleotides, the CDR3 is TGTGCCAGCAGTTTACTCGGACACAGCGACTACGAGCAGTACTTC.

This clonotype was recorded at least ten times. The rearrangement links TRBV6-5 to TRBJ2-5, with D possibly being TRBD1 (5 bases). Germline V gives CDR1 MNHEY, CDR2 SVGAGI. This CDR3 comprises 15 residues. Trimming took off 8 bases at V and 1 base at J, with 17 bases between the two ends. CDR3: CASAPVDSSQETQYF. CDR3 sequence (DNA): TGTGCCAGCGCCCCCGTAGACAGTTCCCAAGAGACCCAGTACTTC.

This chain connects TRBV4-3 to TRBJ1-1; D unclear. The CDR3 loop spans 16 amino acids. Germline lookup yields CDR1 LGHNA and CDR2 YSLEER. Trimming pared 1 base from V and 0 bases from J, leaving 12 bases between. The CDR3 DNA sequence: TGCGCCAGCAGCCAAGCTGGAGGGAGGATGAACACTGAAGCTTTCTTT. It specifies CASSQAGGRMNTEAFF.

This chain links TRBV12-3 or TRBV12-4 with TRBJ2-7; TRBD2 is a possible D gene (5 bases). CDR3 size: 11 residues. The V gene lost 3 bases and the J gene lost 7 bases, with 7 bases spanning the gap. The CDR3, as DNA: TGTGCCAGCAGTTTTTGGAGGGAGCAGTACTTC. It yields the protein CASSFWREQYF.

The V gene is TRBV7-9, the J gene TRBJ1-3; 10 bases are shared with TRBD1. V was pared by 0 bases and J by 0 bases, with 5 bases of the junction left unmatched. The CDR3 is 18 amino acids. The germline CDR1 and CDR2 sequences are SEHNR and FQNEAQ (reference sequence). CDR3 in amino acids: CASSLAGQGSGSGNTIYF. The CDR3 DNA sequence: TGTGCCAGCAGCTTAGCGGGACAGGGGAGTGGCTCTGGAAACACCATATATTTT.

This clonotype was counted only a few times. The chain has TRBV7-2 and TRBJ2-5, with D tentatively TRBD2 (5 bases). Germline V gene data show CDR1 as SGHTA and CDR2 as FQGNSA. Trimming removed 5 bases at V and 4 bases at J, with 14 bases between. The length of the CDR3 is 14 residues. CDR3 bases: TGTGCCAGCAGCCCGGGGTGGTCGATAGAGACCCAGTACTTC. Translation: CASSPGWSIETQYF.

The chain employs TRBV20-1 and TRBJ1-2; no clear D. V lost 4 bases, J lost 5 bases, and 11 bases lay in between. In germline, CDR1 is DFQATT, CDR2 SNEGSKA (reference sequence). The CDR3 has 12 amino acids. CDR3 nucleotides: TGCAGTGCTAACGGTCCGAATTATGGCTACACCTTC. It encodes CSANGPNYGYTF.

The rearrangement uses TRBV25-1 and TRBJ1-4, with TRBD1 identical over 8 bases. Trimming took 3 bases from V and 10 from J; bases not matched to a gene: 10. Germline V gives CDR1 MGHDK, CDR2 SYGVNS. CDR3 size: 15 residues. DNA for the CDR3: TGTGCCAGCAGTGACCCCGGACAGGGAACTGGAAAACTGTTTTTT. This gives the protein CASSDPGQGTGKLFF.

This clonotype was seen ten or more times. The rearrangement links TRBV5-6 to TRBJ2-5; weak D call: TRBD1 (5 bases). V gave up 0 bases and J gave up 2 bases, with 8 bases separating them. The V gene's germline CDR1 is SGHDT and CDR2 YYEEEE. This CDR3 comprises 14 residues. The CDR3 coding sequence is TGTGCCAGCAGCTTGGGACAGCTACAAGAGACCCAGTACTTC. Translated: CASSLGQLQETQYF. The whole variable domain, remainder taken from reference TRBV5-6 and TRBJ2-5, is DAGVTQSPTHLIKTRGQQVTLRCSPKSGHDTVSWYQQALGQGPQFIFQYYEEEERQRGNFPDRFSGHQFPNYSSELNVNALLLGDSALYLCASSLGQLQETQYFGPGTRLLVL.

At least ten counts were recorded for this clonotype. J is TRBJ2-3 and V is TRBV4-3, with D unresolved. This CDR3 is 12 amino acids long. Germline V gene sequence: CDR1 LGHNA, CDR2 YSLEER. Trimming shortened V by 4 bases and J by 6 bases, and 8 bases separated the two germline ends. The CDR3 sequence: CASSPMGDTQYF. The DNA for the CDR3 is TGCGCCAGCAGCCCAATGGGGGATACGCAGTATTTT.

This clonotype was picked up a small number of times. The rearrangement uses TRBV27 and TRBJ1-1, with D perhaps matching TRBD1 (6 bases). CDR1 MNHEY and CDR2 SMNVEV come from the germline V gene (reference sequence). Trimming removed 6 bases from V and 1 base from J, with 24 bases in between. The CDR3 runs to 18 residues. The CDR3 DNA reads TGTGCCAGCAGACTAATCGCCACGATTGGGGGGGCGAACACTGAAGCTTTCTTT. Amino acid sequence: CASRLIATIGGANTEAFF.

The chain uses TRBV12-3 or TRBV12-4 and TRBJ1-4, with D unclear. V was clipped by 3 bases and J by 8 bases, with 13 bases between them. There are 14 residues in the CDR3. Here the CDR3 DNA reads TGTGCCAGCAGTTTCGGAAGCATGGAGGAAAAACTGTTTTTT. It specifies CASSFGSMEEKLFF.

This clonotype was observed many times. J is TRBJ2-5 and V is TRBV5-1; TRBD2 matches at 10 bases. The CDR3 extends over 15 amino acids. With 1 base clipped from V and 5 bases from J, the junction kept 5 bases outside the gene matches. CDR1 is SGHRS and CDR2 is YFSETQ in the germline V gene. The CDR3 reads CASSLQGTSVETQYF. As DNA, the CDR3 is TGCGCCAGCAGCTTGCAGGGGACTAGCGTCGAGACCCAGTACTTC.

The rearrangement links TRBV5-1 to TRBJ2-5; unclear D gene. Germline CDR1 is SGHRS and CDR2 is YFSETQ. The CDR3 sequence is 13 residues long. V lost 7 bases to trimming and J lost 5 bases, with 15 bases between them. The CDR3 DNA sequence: TGCGCCAGCTCATACGGGTCCCGGGAGACCCAGTACTTC. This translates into CASSYGSRETQYF.

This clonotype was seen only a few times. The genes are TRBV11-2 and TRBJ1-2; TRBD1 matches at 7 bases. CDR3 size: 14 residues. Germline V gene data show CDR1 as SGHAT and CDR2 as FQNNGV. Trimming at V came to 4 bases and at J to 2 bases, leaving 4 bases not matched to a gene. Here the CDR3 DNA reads TGTGCCAGCAGCTCCCGGGACAGCAACTATGGCTACACCTTC. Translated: CASSSRDSNYGYTF.